This TCR beta chain was profiled in a study of blood T cell repertoires in COVID-19. Study details: The United States, Italy and Spain were the sources of the acute and convalescent COVID-19 samples. From T cells, B-cell-depleted T cells, or PBMCs came the material, which was cDNA or gDNA.

CDR1 and CDR2 (germline): WSHSY, SAAADI. Trimming took off 7 bases at V and 6 bases at J, with 6 bases between the two ends. This CDR3 is 10 amino acids long. Authors' data handling: It was from reference gene primer amplification that nucleated cell counts were estimated. Assay used: immunoSEQ multiplex PCR; TCRdb lists only in-frame clones, some missing. V and J calls and clone size are given by that table; D and trimming were obtained from the DNA. This table holds 150,000 to 200,000 clones, 88% found once. This receptor was taken from a man in his forties or fifties with active or convalescent COVID-19. The chain carries TRBV10-2 and TRBJ1-1, with a weak D call TRBD1 (5 bases). Sequencing input: peripheral blood. The CDR3 sequence: CASKGSEAFF. The CDR3 region has the DNA TGCGCCAGCAAGGGGTCTGAAGCTTTCTTT.